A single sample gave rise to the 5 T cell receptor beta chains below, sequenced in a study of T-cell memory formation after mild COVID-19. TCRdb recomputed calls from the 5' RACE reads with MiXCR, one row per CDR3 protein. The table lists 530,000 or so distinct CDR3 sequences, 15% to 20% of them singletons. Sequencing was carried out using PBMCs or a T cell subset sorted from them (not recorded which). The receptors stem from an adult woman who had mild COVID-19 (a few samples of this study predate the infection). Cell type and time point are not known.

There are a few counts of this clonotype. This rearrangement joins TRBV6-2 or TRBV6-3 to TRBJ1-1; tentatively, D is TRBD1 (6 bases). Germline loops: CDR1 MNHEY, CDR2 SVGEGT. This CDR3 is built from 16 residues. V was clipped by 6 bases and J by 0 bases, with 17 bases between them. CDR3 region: CASSPDRPYMNTEAFF. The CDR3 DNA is TGTGCCAGCAGCCCGGACAGACCATACATGAACACTGAAGCTTTCTTT.

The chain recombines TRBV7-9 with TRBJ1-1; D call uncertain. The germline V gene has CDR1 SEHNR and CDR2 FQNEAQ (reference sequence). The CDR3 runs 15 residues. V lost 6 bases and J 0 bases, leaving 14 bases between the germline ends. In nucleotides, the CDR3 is TGTGCCAGCAGGCCCCGGACGGACGTGAACACTGAAGCTTTCTTT. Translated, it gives CASRPRTDVNTEAFF.

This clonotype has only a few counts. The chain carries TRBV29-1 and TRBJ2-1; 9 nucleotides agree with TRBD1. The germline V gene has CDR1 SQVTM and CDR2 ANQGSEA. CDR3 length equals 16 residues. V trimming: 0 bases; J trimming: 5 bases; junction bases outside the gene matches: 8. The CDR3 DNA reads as TGCAGCGTTGAAGATCGCTCGGGACAGGGTAACAATGAGCAGTTCTTC. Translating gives CSVEDRSGQGNNEQFF.

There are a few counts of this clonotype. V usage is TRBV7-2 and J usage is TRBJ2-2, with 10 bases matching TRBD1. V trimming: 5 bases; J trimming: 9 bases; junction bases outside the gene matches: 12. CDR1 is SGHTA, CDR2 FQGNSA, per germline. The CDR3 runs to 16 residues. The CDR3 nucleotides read TGTGCCAGCAGCCCGCGCACGGGACAGGGGCCAAGGGAGCTGTTTTTT. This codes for CASSPRTGQGPRELFF.

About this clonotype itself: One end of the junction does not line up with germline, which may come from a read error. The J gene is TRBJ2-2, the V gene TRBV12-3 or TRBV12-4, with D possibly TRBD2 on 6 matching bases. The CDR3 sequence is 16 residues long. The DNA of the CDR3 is TGTGCCAGCAGTTTTGAGCGGGTTGGCATAACCGGGGAGCTGATTTTT. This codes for CASSFERVGITGELIF.